This T cell receptor beta chain was obtained from a study of Graves' ophthalmopathy and Graves' hyperthyroidism. J lost 5 bases, V lost 5 bases, and 14 bases had no gene match. The CDR3 loop spans 16 amino acids. Germline V gives CDR1 ENHRY, CDR2 SYGVKD. Exclusion covered patients with other autoimmune diseases or uncontrolled infections (as well as pregnancy or lactation). Amplifying from RNA transcripts, the study obtained TCR beta CDR3 regions. First-round RT-PCR employed HTBI primers, with a second-round multiplex PCR after it. MiXCR, run by TCRdb on the multiplex PCR reads, gives a single entry per CDR3 protein. The sample shows over 650,000 distinct CDR3 sequences, about 38% of them seen only once.

The J gene is TRBJ1-1, the V gene TRBV10-3; 7 bases map to TRBD1. The sequence came from an adult man with Graves' ophthalmopathy. Sequences were obtained from peripheral blood. CDR3 sequence reads: CAISIHVRTGETEAFF. The CDR3, as DNA: TGTGCCATCAGTATACACGTGAGAACAGGGGAAACTGAAGCTTTCTTT.